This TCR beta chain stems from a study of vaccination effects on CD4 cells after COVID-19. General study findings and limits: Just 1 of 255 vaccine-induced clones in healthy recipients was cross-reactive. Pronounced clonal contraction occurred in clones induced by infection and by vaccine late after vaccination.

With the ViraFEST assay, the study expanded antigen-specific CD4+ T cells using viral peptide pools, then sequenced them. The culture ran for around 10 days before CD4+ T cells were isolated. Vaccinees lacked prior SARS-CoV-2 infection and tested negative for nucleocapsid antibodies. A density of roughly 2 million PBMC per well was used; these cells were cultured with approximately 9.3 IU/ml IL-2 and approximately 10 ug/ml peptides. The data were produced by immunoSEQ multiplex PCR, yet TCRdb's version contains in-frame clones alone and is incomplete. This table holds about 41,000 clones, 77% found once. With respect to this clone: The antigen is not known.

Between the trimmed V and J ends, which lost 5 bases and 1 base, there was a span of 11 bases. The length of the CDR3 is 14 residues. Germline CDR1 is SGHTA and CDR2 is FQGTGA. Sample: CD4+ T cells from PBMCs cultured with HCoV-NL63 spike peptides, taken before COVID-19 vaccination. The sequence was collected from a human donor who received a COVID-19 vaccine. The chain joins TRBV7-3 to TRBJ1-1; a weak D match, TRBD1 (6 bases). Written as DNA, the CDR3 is TGTGCCAGCAGCACGGGGGGCGGGAACACTGAAGCTTTCTTT. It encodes CASSTGGGNTEAFF.